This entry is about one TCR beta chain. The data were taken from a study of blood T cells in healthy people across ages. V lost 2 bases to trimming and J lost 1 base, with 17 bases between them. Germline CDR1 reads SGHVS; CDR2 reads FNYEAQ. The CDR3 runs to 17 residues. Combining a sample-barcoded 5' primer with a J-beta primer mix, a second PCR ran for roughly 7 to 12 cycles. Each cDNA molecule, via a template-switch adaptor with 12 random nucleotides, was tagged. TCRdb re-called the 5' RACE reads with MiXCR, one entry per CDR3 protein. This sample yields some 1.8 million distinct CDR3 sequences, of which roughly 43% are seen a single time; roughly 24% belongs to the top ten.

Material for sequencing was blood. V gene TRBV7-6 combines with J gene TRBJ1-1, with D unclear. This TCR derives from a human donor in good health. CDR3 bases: TGTGCCAGCAGCTTACGGATCAGTTGGGGTAAGAACACTGAAGCTTTCTTT. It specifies CASSLRISWGKNTEAFF.